This TCR beta chain comes out of a study of blood T cells in healthy people across ages. A second roughly 6 to 11 cycle PCR used barcoded and J-beta primers. With 12 random nucleotides, a template-switch adaptor tagged each individual cDNA molecule. MiXCR was run by TCRdb on the 5' RACE reads, yielding one entry per CDR3 protein. The repertoire includes approximately 320,000 distinct CDR3 sequences, less than 30% of them detected once, and 29% sits in the top ten. Germline V lookup: CDR1 MDHEN, CDR2 SYDVKM. The CDR3 loop spans 16 amino acids. This clonotype was seen many times. Its antigen is undetermined. Study observations and caveats: Among long-lived donors, naive CD4+ cells were more numerous and diversity higher than in aged donors.

The specimen was blood. The V gene is TRBV28, the J gene TRBJ2-5; either TRBD1 or TRBD2 may supply D (5 bases each). Judging by the DNA end, TRBJ2-7 fits better; the J call may be wrong. This TCR was sampled from a woman aged 65 to 85 in good health. The CDR3 nucleotides read TGTGCCAGCAGTGACCCTCGGGGCCCCCATCGCTACGAGCAGTACTTC. This encodes CASSDPRGPHRYEQYF.